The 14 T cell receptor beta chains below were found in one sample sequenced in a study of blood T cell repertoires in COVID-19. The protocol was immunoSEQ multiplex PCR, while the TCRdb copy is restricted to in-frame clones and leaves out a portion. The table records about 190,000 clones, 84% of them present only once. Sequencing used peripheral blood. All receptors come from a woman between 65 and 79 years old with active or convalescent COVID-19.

The CDR3 loop is CASSSSVGGATDTQYF. CDR3 nucleotides: TGTGCCAGCAGTTCTAGCGTTGGCGGGGCCACAGATACGCAGTATTTT. This sequence joins TRBV28 and TRBJ2-3, with D possibly matching TRBD2 (6 bases). The CDR3 is 16 amino acids. V lost 4 bases to trimming and J lost 2 bases, with 16 bases between them. Germline loops: CDR1 MDHEN, CDR2 SYDVKM.

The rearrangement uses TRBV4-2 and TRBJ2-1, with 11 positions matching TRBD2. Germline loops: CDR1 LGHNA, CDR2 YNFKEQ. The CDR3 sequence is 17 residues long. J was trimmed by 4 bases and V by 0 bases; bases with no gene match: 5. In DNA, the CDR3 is TGTGCCAGCAGCCAAGACCGAGGGACTAGCGGTTACAATGAGCAGTTCTTC. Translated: CASSQDRGTSGYNEQFF.

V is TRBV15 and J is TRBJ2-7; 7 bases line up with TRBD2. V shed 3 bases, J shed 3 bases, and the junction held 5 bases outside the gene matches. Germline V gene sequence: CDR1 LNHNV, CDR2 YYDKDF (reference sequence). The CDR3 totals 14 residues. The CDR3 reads CATSSGGGFYEQYF. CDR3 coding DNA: TGTGCCACCAGCAGCGGGGGAGGGTTCTACGAGCAGTACTTC.

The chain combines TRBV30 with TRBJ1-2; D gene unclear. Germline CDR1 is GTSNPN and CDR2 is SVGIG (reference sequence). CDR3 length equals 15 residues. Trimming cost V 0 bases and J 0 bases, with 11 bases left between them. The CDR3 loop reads CAWSVSSGANYGYTF. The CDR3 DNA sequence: TGTGCCTGGAGTGTCTCGTCCGGGGCTAACTATGGCTACACCTTC.

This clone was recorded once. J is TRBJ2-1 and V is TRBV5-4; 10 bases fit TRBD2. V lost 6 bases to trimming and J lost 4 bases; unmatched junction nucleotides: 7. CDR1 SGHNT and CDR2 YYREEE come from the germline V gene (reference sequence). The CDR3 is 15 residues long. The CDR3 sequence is CASTVTSGVYNEQFF. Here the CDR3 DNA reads TGTGCCAGCACCGTCACTAGCGGGGTATACAATGAGCAGTTCTTC.

CDR3 DNA: TGTGCCAGCAGCCTTAGGGGCAGGGGCCCACGGAGAACTGAAGCTTTCTTT. Amino acid sequence: CASSLRGRGPRRTEAFF. This sequence joins TRBV7-2 and TRBJ1-1; TRBD1 is a possible D gene (6 bases). Trimming stripped 5 bases from V and 5 bases from J, with 24 bases between. The CDR3 length is 17 residues. Germline CDR1 SGHTA, CDR2 FQGNSA.

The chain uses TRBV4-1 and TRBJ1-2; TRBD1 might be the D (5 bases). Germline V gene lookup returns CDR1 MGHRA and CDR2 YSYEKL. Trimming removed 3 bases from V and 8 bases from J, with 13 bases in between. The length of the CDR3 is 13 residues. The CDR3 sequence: CASSQGRAGGYTF. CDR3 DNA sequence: TGCGCCAGCAGCCAGGGCAGGGCGGGGGGCTACACCTTC.

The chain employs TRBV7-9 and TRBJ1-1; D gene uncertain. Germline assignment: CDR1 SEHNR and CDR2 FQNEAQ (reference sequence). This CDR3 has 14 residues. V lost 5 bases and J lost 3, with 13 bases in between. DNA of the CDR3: TGTGCCAGCAGCCCCCAAGTGGCAGACACTGAAGCTTTCTTT. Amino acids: CASSPQVADTEAFF.

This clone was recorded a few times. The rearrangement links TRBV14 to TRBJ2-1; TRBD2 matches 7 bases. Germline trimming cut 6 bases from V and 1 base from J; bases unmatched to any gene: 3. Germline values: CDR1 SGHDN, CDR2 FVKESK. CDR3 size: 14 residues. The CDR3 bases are TGTGCCAGCAGAAGCGGGAATTCCTACAATGAGCAGTTCTTC. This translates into CASRSGNSYNEQFF.

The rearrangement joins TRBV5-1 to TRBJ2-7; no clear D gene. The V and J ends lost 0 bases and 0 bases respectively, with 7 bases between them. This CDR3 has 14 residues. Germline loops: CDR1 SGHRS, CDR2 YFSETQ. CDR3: CASSLVGASYEQYF. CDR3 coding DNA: TGCGCCAGCAGCTTGGTGGGCGCCTCCTACGAGCAGTACTTC. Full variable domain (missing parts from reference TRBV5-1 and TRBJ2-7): KAGVTQTPRYLIKTRGQQVTLSCSPISGHRSVSWYQQTPGQGLQFLFEYFSETQRNKGNFPGRFSGRQFSNSRSEMNVSTLELGDSALYLCASSLVGASYEQYFGPGTRLTVT.

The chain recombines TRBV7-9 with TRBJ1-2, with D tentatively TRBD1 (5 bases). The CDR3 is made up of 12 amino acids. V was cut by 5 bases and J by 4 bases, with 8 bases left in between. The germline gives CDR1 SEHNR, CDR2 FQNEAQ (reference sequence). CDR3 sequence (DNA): TGTGCCAGCAGCACCGACAGCTATGGCTACACCTTC. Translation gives CASSTDSYGYTF.

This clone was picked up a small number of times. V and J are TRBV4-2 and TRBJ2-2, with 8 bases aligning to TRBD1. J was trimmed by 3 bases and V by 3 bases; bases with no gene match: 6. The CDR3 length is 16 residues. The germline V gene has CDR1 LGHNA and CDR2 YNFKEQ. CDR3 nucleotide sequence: TGTGCCAGCAGCCACGGGCAGGGGGCCGACACCGGGGAGCTGTTTTTT. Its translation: CASSHGQGADTGELFF.

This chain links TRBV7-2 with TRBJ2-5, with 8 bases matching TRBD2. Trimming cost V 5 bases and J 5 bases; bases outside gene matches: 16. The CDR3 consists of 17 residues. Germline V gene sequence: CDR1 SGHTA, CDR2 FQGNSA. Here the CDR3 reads CASSRGGPFTKGETQYF. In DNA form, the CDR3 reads TGTGCCAGCAGCCGGGGGGGGCCGTTCACCAAAGGGGAGACCCAGTACTTC.

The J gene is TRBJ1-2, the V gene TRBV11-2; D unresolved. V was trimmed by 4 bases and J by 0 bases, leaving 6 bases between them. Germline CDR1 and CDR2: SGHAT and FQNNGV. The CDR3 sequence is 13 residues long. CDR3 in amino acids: CASSSQTNYGYTF. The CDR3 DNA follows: TGTGCCAGCAGCTCACAGACTAACTATGGCTACACCTTC.